These T cell receptor beta chains were read from a single sample in a study of metastatic and nonmetastatic thyroid tumors. MiXCR re-clonotyped the PCR reads for TCRdb. Counted here are about 10,000 clones, about 37% occurring once; the ten biggest clones make up less than 20%. The sample taken for sequencing was tumor tissue. The source is a female donor with papillary thyroid cancer or a benign thyroid nodule (not recorded which). Some clones in this sample may be carry-over from other donors' samples. Both conserved end residues are part of each CDR3. Fields, in order: CDR3 protein, CDR3 DNA, V gene, clone size, D gene, J gene. D genes are given only for firm matches. Part of the rows lack a size; the others show once, few, many or a class for expanded clones.

cdr3_aa: CATSSTSGRTDTQYF
cdr3_nt: TGTGCCACCAGTTCGACTAGCGGGCGGACAGATACGCAGTATTTT
v_call: TRBV24-1
clone_size: .
d_call: TRBD2
j_call: TRBJ2-3

cdr3_aa: CASRQGFSGEGRTDTQYF
cdr3_nt: TGTGCCAGCAGACAGGGGTTTTCCGGCGAGGGCCGCACAGATACGCAGTATTTT
v_call: TRBV28
clone_size: few
d_call: TRBD1
j_call: TRBJ2-3

cdr3_aa: CASSLSGTEAFF
cdr3_nt: TGTGCCAGCAGCTTATCTGGCACTGAAGCTTTCTTT
v_call: TRBV7-9
clone_size: few
d_call: .
j_call: TRBJ1-1

cdr3_aa: CASSLGTSGDEQYF
cdr3_nt: TGTGCCAGCAGTTTAGGGACTAGTGGTGACGAGCAGTACTTC
v_call: TRBV12-3/TRBV12-4
clone_size: few
d_call: TRBD2
j_call: TRBJ2-7

cdr3_aa: CASSEVTGYEQYF
cdr3_nt: TGTGCCAGCAGTGAAGTTACAGGCTACGAGCAGTACTTC
v_call: TRBV6-1
clone_size: few
d_call: .
j_call: TRBJ2-7

cdr3_aa: CASSEVGQSPLHF
cdr3_nt: TGTGCCAGCAGTGAGGTGGGGCAGTCACCCCTCCACTTT
v_call: TRBV6-1
clone_size: few
d_call: .
j_call: TRBJ1-6

cdr3_aa: CASSFVKMTGVSYEQYF
cdr3_nt: TGTGCCAGCAGTTTCGTTAAGATGACAGGGGTCTCCTACGAGCAGTACTTC
v_call: TRBV2
clone_size: .
d_call: TRBD1
j_call: TRBJ2-7

cdr3_aa: CASSSGPDYGYTF
cdr3_nt: TGTGCCAGCAGTTCAGGGCCGGACTATGGCTACACCTTC
v_call: TRBV6-1
clone_size: few
d_call: .
j_call: TRBJ1-2

cdr3_aa: CASSMGGSYNEQFF
cdr3_nt: TGTGCCAGCAGTATGGGGGGTTCCTACAATGAGCAGTTCTTC
v_call: TRBV27
clone_size: few
d_call: .
j_call: TRBJ2-1

cdr3_aa: CSAPREGAGGELFF
cdr3_nt: TGCAGTGCCCCGAGAGAGGGGGCCGGCGGGGAGCTGTTTTTT
v_call: TRBV20-1
clone_size: .
d_call: TRBD1
j_call: TRBJ2-2

cdr3_aa: CASSPGQGEKLFF
cdr3_nt: TGTGCCAGCTCTCCGGGACAGGGCGAAAAACTGTTTTTT
v_call: TRBV18
clone_size: many
d_call: TRBD1
j_call: TRBJ1-4

cdr3_aa: CAITRSGGYNNEQFF
cdr3_nt: TGTGCCATCACCCGTAGCGGGGGATACAACAATGAGCAGTTCTTC
v_call: TRBV6-1
clone_size: .
d_call: TRBD2
j_call: TRBJ2-1

cdr3_aa: CASSFLRAGRSNTVELFF
cdr3_nt: TGTGCCAGCAGTTTTTTAAGAGCGGGGCGGAGTAACACCGTGGAGCTGTTTTTT
v_call: TRBV28
clone_size: .
d_call: TRBD2
j_call: TRBJ2-2

cdr3_aa: CASSLPPVRTAVLNEKLFF
cdr3_nt: TGTGCCAGCAGTTTACCTCCAGTCCGGACAGCCGTACTAAATGAAAAACTGTTTTTT
v_call: TRBV28
clone_size: .
d_call: .
j_call: TRBJ1-4

cdr3_aa: CASSSGLAGAEQYF
cdr3_nt: TGTGCCAGCAGTTCGGGACTAGCGGGAGCCGAGCAGTACTTC
v_call: TRBV27
clone_size: .
d_call: TRBD2
j_call: TRBJ2-7

cdr3_aa: CASSFTENRETQYF
cdr3_nt: TGTGCCAGCAGCTTTACCGAGAACCGGGAGACCCAGTACTTC
v_call: TRBV5-6
clone_size: once
d_call: .
j_call: TRBJ2-5

cdr3_aa: CASSLSFSVYYNEQFF
cdr3_nt: TGTGCCAGCAGCTTATCCTTCAGTGTTTATTACAATGAGCAGTTCTTC
v_call: TRBV11-2
clone_size: .
d_call: .
j_call: TRBJ2-1

cdr3_aa: CASAEGALDHEQYF
cdr3_nt: TGTGCCAGCGCAGAGGGGGCTCTTGACCACGAGCAGTACTTC
v_call: TRBV28
clone_size: few
d_call: TRBD1
j_call: TRBJ2-7

cdr3_aa: CAMGLAVDGELFF
cdr3_nt: TGTGCCATGGGACTAGCGGTTGACGGGGAGCTGTTTTTT
v_call: TRBV10-3
clone_size: .
d_call: TRBD2
j_call: TRBJ2-2

cdr3_aa: CASSGLASFYEQYF
cdr3_nt: TGTGCCAGCAGTGGACTAGCGAGCTTCTACGAGCAGTACTTC
v_call: TRBV6-1
clone_size: .
d_call: TRBD2
j_call: TRBJ2-7

cdr3_aa: CSASTLNEPGLHTDTQYF
cdr3_nt: TGCAGTGCTTCGACTCTAAACGAACCGGGACTGCACACAGATACGCAGTATTTT
v_call: TRBV20-1
clone_size: .
d_call: .
j_call: TRBJ2-3

cdr3_aa: CASSLSHSNYGYTF
cdr3_nt: TGTGCCAGCAGTTTATCACACTCTAACTATGGCTACACCTTC
v_call: TRBV12-3/TRBV12-4
clone_size: .
d_call: .
j_call: TRBJ1-2

cdr3_aa: CATSDNTEAFF
cdr3_nt: TGTGCCACCAGCGATAACACTGAAGCTTTCTTT
v_call: TRBV30
clone_size: .
d_call: .
j_call: TRBJ1-1

cdr3_aa: CATSRIGQGWREAFF
cdr3_nt: TGTGCCACCAGCAGAATCGGACAGGGGTGGAGGGAAGCTTTCTTT
v_call: TRBV15
clone_size: .
d_call: TRBD1
j_call: TRBJ1-1

cdr3_aa: CASSPPGGAHTGELFF
cdr3_nt: TGTGCCAGCAGCCCCCCCGGGGGAGCGCACACCGGGGAGCTGTTTTTT
v_call: TRBV9
clone_size: .
d_call: .
j_call: TRBJ2-2

cdr3_aa: CASRPVTGDTGELFF
cdr3_nt: TGTGCCAGCAGGCCCGTGACAGGGGACACCGGGGAGCTGTTTTTT
v_call: TRBV6-4
clone_size: .
d_call: TRBD1
j_call: TRBJ2-2

cdr3_aa: CASSAGTGAPNQPQHF
cdr3_nt: TGTGCCAGCAGTGCCGGGACAGGTGCGCCCAATCAGCCCCAGCATTTT
v_call: TRBV27
clone_size: .
d_call: TRBD1
j_call: TRBJ1-5

cdr3_aa: CASSLNAFDEQFF
cdr3_nt: TGTGCCAGCAGCTTAAACGCGTTTGATGAGCAGTTCTTC
v_call: TRBV7-3
clone_size: .
d_call: .
j_call: TRBJ2-1

cdr3_aa: CSASKGGGAIHEQYF
cdr3_nt: TGCAGTGCTAGTAAAGGCGGGGGGGCCATCCACGAGCAGTACTTC
v_call: TRBV20-1
clone_size: once
d_call: TRBD2
j_call: TRBJ2-7

cdr3_aa: CASSLTGTSGSRTDTQYF
cdr3_nt: TGTGCCAGCAGTCTGACCGGGACTAGCGGGAGTCGTACAGATACGCAGTATTTT
v_call: TRBV12-3/TRBV12-4
clone_size: few
d_call: TRBD2
j_call: TRBJ2-3

cdr3_aa: CASSQERGLTF
cdr3_nt: TGTGCCAGCAGCCAAGAGCGGGGACTCACCTTC
v_call: TRBV2
clone_size: few
d_call: .
j_call: TRBJ1-2

cdr3_aa: CAISRTSVNTGELFF
cdr3_nt: TGTGCCATCAGTCGGACTAGCGTGAACACCGGGGAGCTGTTTTTT
v_call: TRBV10-3
clone_size: .
d_call: TRBD2
j_call: TRBJ2-2

cdr3_aa: CASSLLAGGNTGELFF
cdr3_nt: TGTGCCAGCAGTCTACTAGCGGGGGGGAACACCGGGGAGCTGTTTTTT
v_call: TRBV6-5
clone_size: .
d_call: TRBD2
j_call: TRBJ2-2

cdr3_aa: CASSGAGSSYEQYF
cdr3_nt: TGCGCCAGCAGTGGGGCAGGGAGTTCCTACGAGCAGTACTTC
v_call: TRBV10-2
clone_size: few
d_call: .
j_call: TRBJ2-7

cdr3_aa: CASSLIAGGPQGEQFF
cdr3_nt: TGTGCCAGCAGCCTTATAGCGGGGGGGCCTCAGGGGGAGCAGTTCTTC
v_call: TRBV11-2
clone_size: medium-sized
d_call: TRBD2
j_call: TRBJ2-1

cdr3_aa: CASSHSVSGGTQYF
cdr3_nt: TGTGCCAGTAGTCACTCAGTAAGCGGAGGCACGCAGTATTTT
v_call: TRBV19
clone_size: few
d_call: .
j_call: TRBJ2-3

cdr3_aa: CSASMRRGGETQYF
cdr3_nt: TGCAGTGCTAGTATGAGGCGGGGCGGAGAGACCCAGTACTTC
v_call: TRBV20-1
clone_size: .
d_call: .
j_call: TRBJ2-5

cdr3_aa: CASSIGGWNTEAFF
cdr3_nt: TGTGCCAGTAGTATTGGGGGTTGGAACACTGAAGCTTTCTTT
v_call: TRBV19
clone_size: few
d_call: .
j_call: TRBJ1-1

cdr3_aa: CASYETGDITGELFF
cdr3_nt: TGTGCCAGCTACGAGACAGGGGATATCACCGGGGAGCTGTTTTTT
v_call: TRBV6-4
clone_size: few
d_call: TRBD1
j_call: TRBJ2-2

cdr3_aa: CASSYGEGDEQYF
cdr3_nt: TGTGCCAGCAGTTACGGGGAGGGAGACGAGCAGTACTTC
v_call: TRBV6-2/TRBV6-3
clone_size: .
d_call: TRBD2
j_call: TRBJ2-7

cdr3_aa: CAWSLAGDNEQFF
cdr3_nt: TGTGCCTGGAGTCTAGCGGGAGACAATGAGCAGTTCTTC
v_call: TRBV30
clone_size: .
d_call: TRBD2
j_call: TRBJ2-1

cdr3_aa: CASKSRRGTDTQYF
cdr3_nt: TGTGCCAGCAAATCTAGGCGGGGCACAGATACGCAGTATTTT
v_call: TRBV6-2/TRBV6-3
clone_size: .
d_call: .
j_call: TRBJ2-3